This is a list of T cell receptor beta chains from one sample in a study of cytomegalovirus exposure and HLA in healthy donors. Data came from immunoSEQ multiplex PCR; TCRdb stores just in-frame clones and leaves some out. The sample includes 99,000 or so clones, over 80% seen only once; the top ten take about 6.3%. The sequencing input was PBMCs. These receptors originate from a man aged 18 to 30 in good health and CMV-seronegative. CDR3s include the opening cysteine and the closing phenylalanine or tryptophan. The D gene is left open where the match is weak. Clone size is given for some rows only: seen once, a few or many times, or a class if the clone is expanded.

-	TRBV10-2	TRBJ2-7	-	TGCGCCACTACGACAGGGAGGTACGAGCAGTACTTC	CATTTGRYEQYF
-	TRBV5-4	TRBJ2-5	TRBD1	TGTGCCAGCAGCGCAAACAGGGGAGAGACCCAGTACTTC	CASSANRGETQYF
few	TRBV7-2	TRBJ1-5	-	TGTGCCAGCAGCTCAGCCCCTGGAGGTTTACCCCAGCATTTT	CASSSAPGGLPQHF
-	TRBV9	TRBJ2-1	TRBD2	TGTGCCAGCAGCCTCGACCCGGGGGGCTACAATGAGCAGTTCTTC	CASSLDPGGYNEQFF
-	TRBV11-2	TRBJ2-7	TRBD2	TGTGCCAGCAGCTCGAAGGGGCTAGCGGTCTCCTACGAGCAGTACTTC	CASSSKGLAVSYEQYF
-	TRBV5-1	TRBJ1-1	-	TGCGCCAGCAGCTACGACAGAGCAGAAGCTTTCTTT	CASSYDRAEAFF
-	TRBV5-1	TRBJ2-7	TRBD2	TGCGCCAGCAGCTCTACTAGCGCCAGCTACGAGCAGTACTTC	CASSSTSASYEQYF
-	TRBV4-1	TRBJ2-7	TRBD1	TGCGCCAGCAGCCAAGACGGGACAGGGGGCGTGTACGAGCAGTACTTC	CASSQDGTGGVYEQYF
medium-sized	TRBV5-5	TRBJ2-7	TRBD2	TGTGCCAGCAGCATGATAGCGGGAGGGCCCTACGAGCAGTACTTC	CASSMIAGGPYEQYF
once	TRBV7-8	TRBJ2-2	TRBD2	TGTGCCAGCAGCATTAGCGGGAGGAACACCGGGGAGCTGTTTTTT	CASSISGRNTGELFF
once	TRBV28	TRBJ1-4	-	TGTGCCAGCAGTTTATGGGGAACAGGGAGGGGAGAAAAACTGTTTTTT	CASSLWGTGRGEKLFF
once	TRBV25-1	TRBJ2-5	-	TGTGCCAGCAGTGAATCCGGGGGAGCTGAGACCCAGTACTTC	CASSESGGAETQYF
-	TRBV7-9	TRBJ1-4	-	TGTGCCAGCGGCAACCTCGTGGTGGGGGGGCCCGAGGAAAAACTGTTTTTT	CASGNLVVGGPEEKLFF